A few counts support the clone carrying this T cell receptor (beta chain). Its antigen is currently unknown. This CDR3 has 15 residues. Germline lookup yields CDR1 MGHRA and CDR2 YSYEKL. V lost 0 bases and J 4 bases, leaving 12 bases between the germline ends. The sample is drawn from a study of CD8 T cells in ankylosing spondylitis. As the method for making TCR beta libraries, quantitative 5'-RACE with molecular barcodes was used. TCRdb ran MiXCR on the 5' RACE reads and lists one entry per CDR3 protein. The data hold about 800,000 distinct CDR3 sequences, with 12% observed a single time. Findings of the study overall: Previously reported in reactive arthritis synovial fluid and blood were some of the motif variants. Ankylosing spondylitis blood seemed to carry a telltale TCR beta motif made of several highly homologous variants.

The sequence was collected from a male donor with ankylosing spondylitis. This rearrangement joins TRBV4-1 to TRBJ1-2, with a tentative D call TRBD1 (5 bases). The sample was blood, either unsorted or a sorted T cell fraction (not recorded which). The CDR3 coding sequence is TGCGCCAGCAGCCAAGATGACGGGGGTCTCTATGGCTACACCTTC. Residues: CASSQDDGGLYGYTF.